These 15 T cell receptor beta chains came from one sample sequenced in a study of T cell responses to AZD1222 COVID-19 vaccine. Produced via immunoSEQ multiplex PCR; TCRdb's table is partial and in-frame only. The sample holds about 100,000 clones, just over 90% seen once. Sequencing used peripheral blood, obtained 28 days after the second AZD1222 dose. The receptors were sampled from an adult who received the AZD1222 COVID-19 vaccine.

The V gene is TRBV15, the J gene TRBJ1-5; no clear D. This CDR3 has 14 residues. Germline V gene lookup returns CDR1 LNHNV and CDR2 YYDKDF (reference sequence). The ends were cut back, 1 base at V and 1 base at J, with 5 bases in the middle. CDR3 sequence reads: CATSRVLSNQPQHF. The CDR3 DNA sequence: TGTGCCACCAGCAGAGTATTAAGCAATCAGCCCCAGCATTTT.

The chain employs TRBV10-2 and TRBJ2-7; D not resolved. Germline assignment: CDR1 WSHSY and CDR2 SAAADI. Trimming took 4 bases from V and 3 from J, leaving 13 bases between them. The CDR3 covers 14 residues. The CDR3 nucleotides read TGCGCCAGCAGTGCGGCACTGCAACGCTACGAGCAGTACTTC. Amino acid sequence: CASSAALQRYEQYF.

J is TRBJ2-1 and V is TRBV15; 11 nucleotides line up with TRBD2. The CDR3 has 16 residues. The germline V gene has CDR1 LNHNV and CDR2 YYDKDF (reference sequence). Trimming cost V 5 bases and J 8 bases; bases outside gene matches: 11. CDR3 sequence reads: CATSGELAGDSHEQFF. The CDR3 coding sequence is TGTGCCACCAGCGGCGAACTAGCGGGAGATTCCCATGAGCAGTTCTTC.

The gene calls are TRBV18 and TRBJ2-5, with 7 bases aligning to TRBD1. V lost 2 bases to trimming and J lost 1 base; unmatched junction nucleotides: 7. This CDR3 comprises 16 residues. Germline V gives CDR1 KGHSH, CDR2 LQKENI. In DNA, the CDR3 is TGTGCCAGCTCACCATCGGCAGGGGGAGTCCAAGAGACCCAGTACTTC. Its translation: CASSPSAGGVQETQYF.

This clone was seen once. The genes are TRBV7-2 and TRBJ2-7; 10 positions agree with TRBD1. The CDR3 has 15 residues. Germline V gene sequence: CDR1 SGHTA, CDR2 FQGNSA. V was clipped by 1 base and J by 3 bases; unmatched bases: 3. The CDR3 DNA reads as TGTGCCAGCAGCTTAGTGACAGGGGGCAACTACGAGCAGTACTTC. This translates into CASSLVTGGNYEQYF.

V usage is TRBV6-6 and J usage is TRBJ2-1; no definite D call. The CDR3 consists of 12 residues. Germline assignment: CDR1 MNHNY and CDR2 SVGAGI (reference sequence). Trimming pared 4 bases from V and 8 bases from J, leaving 9 bases between. CDR3 protein: CASSSKVDEQFF. The CDR3 nucleotides read TGTGCCAGCAGTTCAAAGGTAGATGAGCAGTTCTTC.

V usage is TRBV12-3 or TRBV12-4 and J usage is TRBJ2-2; possibly TRBD1 for D (5 bases). The CDR3 totals 13 residues. With 6 bases removed from V and 6 bases from J, the gap between germline ends came to 11 bases. CDR3 in DNA: TGTGCCAGCAGCCCAGGGTTTCCCGGGGAGCTGTTTTTT. This codes for CASSPGFPGELFF.

The DNA of the CDR3 is TGTGCCACCCTCCAGCGAAACACCATATATTTT. The encoded protein is CATLQRNTIYF. This chain joins TRBV6-5 and TRBJ1-3; D not certain. Trimming removed 10 bases from V and 5 bases from J, with 9 bases in between. Germline values: CDR1 MNHEY, CDR2 SVGAGI. The CDR3 is 11 amino acids.

V is TRBV7-2 and J is TRBJ2-1; D remains unclear. Germline CDR1 and CDR2: SGHTA and FQGNSA. Trimming took off 2 bases at V and 5 bases at J, with 10 bases between the two ends. The CDR3 covers 14 residues. CDR3 sequence (DNA): TGTGCCAGCAGCTTATTTTCAGGAAACAATGAGCAGTTCTTC. Protein product: CASSLFSGNNEQFF.

The CDR3 reads CASSLWTGTGDEKLFF. The CDR3, as DNA: TGTGCCAGCAGTTTATGGACCGGGACAGGGGATGAAAAACTGTTTTTT. The chain recombines TRBV28 with TRBJ1-4; the match to TRBD1 covers 10 bases. Germline V gene sequence: CDR1 MDHEN, CDR2 SYDVKM. The CDR3 has 16 residues. The trim removed 0 bases at V and 6 bases at J, leaving 4 bases unmatched.

The chain joins TRBV20-1 to TRBJ2-7; D not certain. Deletions cut 6 bases from V and 0 bases from J, with 6 bases between. CDR3 length equals 11 residues. Germline assignment: CDR1 DFQATT and CDR2 SNEGSKA (reference sequence). Written as DNA, the CDR3 is TGCAGTGCGGCCAGCTCCTACGAGCAGTACTTC. Its translation is CSAASSYEQYF.

The CDR3 nucleotides are TGTGCCAGCAGTTCGGGACTAGCGCGAGGGAATGAGCAGTTCTTC. Translated: CASSSGLARGNEQFF. This chain joins TRBV28 and TRBJ2-1; 10 bases are a match to TRBD2. V dropped 4 bases and J dropped 7; count of bases not matched to a gene: 7. Germline CDR1 is MDHEN and CDR2 is SYDVKM. The CDR3 has 15 amino acids.

This clone was seen only once. This chain links TRBV4-2 with TRBJ2-2; TRBD2 is a possible D gene (6 bases). The CDR3 has 17 residues. V gave up 5 bases and J gave up 3 bases, with 19 bases separating them. Germline values: CDR1 LGHNA, CDR2 YNFKEQ. For the CDR3, the DNA is TGTGCCAGCAGCAGAGGAGGGGCTAGGCGGGACACCGGGGAGCTGTTTTTT. It is translated as CASSRGGARRDTGELFF.

This chain connects TRBV27 to TRBJ1-1; D call uncertain. Germline V CDR1 and CDR2: MNHEY, SMNVEV (reference sequence). The V and J ends lost 6 bases and 4 bases respectively, with 15 bases between them. CDR3 length: 14 amino acids. The CDR3 DNA is TGTGCCAGCAGGGACGCCTTCCTCGGCACTGAAGCTTTCTTT. As protein: CASRDAFLGTEAFF.

This CDR3 reads CASSQSGATEAFF. In DNA, the CDR3 is TGTGCCAGCAGCCAATCAGGTGCCACTGAAGCTTTCTTT. The chain has TRBV16 and TRBJ1-1; D call uncertain. V dropped 0 bases and J dropped 4 bases, with 6 bases sitting between them. Germline V gene lookup returns CDR1 KGHSY and CDR2 FQNENV. There are 13 residues in the CDR3.